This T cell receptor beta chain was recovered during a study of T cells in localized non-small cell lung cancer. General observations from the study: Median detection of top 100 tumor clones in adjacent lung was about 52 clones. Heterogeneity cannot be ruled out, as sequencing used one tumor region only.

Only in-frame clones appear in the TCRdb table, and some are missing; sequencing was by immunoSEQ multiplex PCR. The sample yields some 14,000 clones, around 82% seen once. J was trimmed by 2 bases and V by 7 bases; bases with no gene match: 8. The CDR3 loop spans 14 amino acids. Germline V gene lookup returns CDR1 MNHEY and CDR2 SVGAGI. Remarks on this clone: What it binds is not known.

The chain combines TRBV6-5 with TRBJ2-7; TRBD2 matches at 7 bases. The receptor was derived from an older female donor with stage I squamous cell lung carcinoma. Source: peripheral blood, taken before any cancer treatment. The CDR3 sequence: CASTPLGGAYEQYF. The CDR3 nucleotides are TGTGCCAGCACCCCCCTGGGGGGGGCCTACGAGCAGTACTTC.